This is a list of T cell receptor beta chains from one sample in a study of beta chain features in type 1 diabetes. Profiling relied on immunoSEQ multiplex PCR, and the TCRdb table lists in-frame clones only, not all of them. The sample carries about 900,000 clones, roughly 15% recorded once. Material for sequencing was naive CD4+ T cells from blood. The receptors come from a woman under 30 in good health. CDR3s include the opening cysteine and the closing phenylalanine or tryptophan. The order of the fields is CDR3 DNA, CDR3 protein, J gene, clone size, D gene, V gene. A D gene is named only where the DNA matches it firmly. Clone size is not always given. Where it is, it says once, few, many or a class for expanded clones.

CDR3nt: TGTGCCATCAGCCCGATAATGCTCGACTCCTACGAGCAGTACTTC; CDR3aa: CAISPIMLDSYEQYF; j_gene: TRBJ2-7; abundance: -; d_gene: -; v_gene: TRBV10-3
CDR3nt: TGTGCCAGCAGTTGGGGAGACCAAGAGACCCAGTACTTC; CDR3aa: CASSWGDQETQYF; j_gene: TRBJ2-5; abundance: -; d_gene: -; v_gene: TRBV27
CDR3nt: TGTGCCAGCAGTCACCTCGGAGGCGAGCAGTACTTC; CDR3aa: CASSHLGGEQYF; j_gene: TRBJ2-7; abundance: -; d_gene: -; v_gene: TRBV27
CDR3nt: TGTGCCAGCAGCTTAGTCTCCGGGAGCGTCTACGAGCAGTACTTC; CDR3aa: CASSLVSGSVYEQYF; j_gene: TRBJ2-7; abundance: -; d_gene: -; v_gene: TRBV7-8
CDR3nt: TGTGCCAGCAGTTTACGGAATCGCCAAGAGACCCAGTACTTC; CDR3aa: CASSLRNRQETQYF; j_gene: TRBJ2-5; abundance: few; d_gene: -; v_gene: TRBV27
CDR3nt: TGCGCCAGCAGCTCGTCGGGCGCAGATACGCAGTATTTT; CDR3aa: CASSSSGADTQYF; j_gene: TRBJ2-3; abundance: -; d_gene: -; v_gene: TRBV5-1
CDR3nt: TGTGCCAGCAGTGAAAGGTCCTTGGGGGGAACTGAAGCTTTCTTT; CDR3aa: CASSERSLGGTEAFF; j_gene: TRBJ1-1; abundance: -; d_gene: -; v_gene: TRBV2
CDR3nt: TGTGCCAGCAGCGGACAGGGGTATGGCTACACCTTC; CDR3aa: CASSGQGYGYTF; j_gene: TRBJ1-2; abundance: -; d_gene: TRBD1; v_gene: TRBV28
CDR3nt: TGCGCCAGCAGCAGACTTGTATCCGGGACCCTTGACAATGAGCAGTTCTTC; CDR3aa: CASSRLVSGTLDNEQFF; j_gene: TRBJ2-1; abundance: -; d_gene: -; v_gene: TRBV5-1
CDR3nt: TGCAGCGTCATCCGGGACGCGCCCTACAATGAGCAGTTCTTC; CDR3aa: CSVIRDAPYNEQFF; j_gene: TRBJ2-1; abundance: few; d_gene: -; v_gene: TRBV29-1
CDR3nt: TGTGCCAGCAGCCAATTGGGACTAGCGGGAGGAAGAAATGAGCAGTTCTTC; CDR3aa: CASSQLGLAGGRNEQFF; j_gene: TRBJ2-1; abundance: few; d_gene: TRBD2; v_gene: TRBV4-2
CDR3nt: TGTGCCAGCAGGGGCATAAGCTCTGGGGCCAACGTCCTGACTTTC; CDR3aa: CASRGISSGANVLTF; j_gene: TRBJ2-6; abundance: -; d_gene: -; v_gene: TRBV28
CDR3nt: TGTGCCAGCAGTTTACGCCACAGGGGGCGAGGCGGGGAGCTGTTTTTT; CDR3aa: CASSLRHRGRGGELFF; j_gene: TRBJ2-2; abundance: -; d_gene: TRBD1; v_gene: TRBV28
CDR3nt: TGCAGCGTTTGGAGCAGGGCCCACAATGAGCAGTTCTTC; CDR3aa: CSVWSRAHNEQFF; j_gene: TRBJ2-1; abundance: few; d_gene: -; v_gene: TRBV29-1
CDR3nt: TGCGCCAGCAGCCATAGCGGGAGTGGATACGAGCAGTACTTC; CDR3aa: CASSHSGSGYEQYF; j_gene: TRBJ2-7; abundance: -; d_gene: TRBD2; v_gene: TRBV5-1
CDR3nt: TGTGCCAGCAGCTTAGTCCCTGGGAACACTGAAGCTTTCTTT; CDR3aa: CASSLVPGNTEAFF; j_gene: TRBJ1-1; abundance: -; d_gene: -; v_gene: TRBV11-2
CDR3nt: TGCGCCAGCAGCCAAGATGGGGCTCGATTGGGGAAAGAGACCCAGTACTTC; CDR3aa: CASSQDGARLGKETQYF; j_gene: TRBJ2-5; abundance: -; d_gene: -; v_gene: TRBV4-1
CDR3nt: TGTGCCAGCGCTCACTCGCAGGCACAGCCCCAGCATTTT; CDR3aa: CASAHSQAQPQHF; j_gene: TRBJ1-5; abundance: -; d_gene: -; v_gene: TRBV28
CDR3nt: TGTGCCATCAGTGGACAACAGGGTATCGGGGAGACCCAGTACTTC; CDR3aa: CAISGQQGIGETQYF; j_gene: TRBJ2-5; abundance: -; d_gene: -; v_gene: TRBV10-3
CDR3nt: TGTGCCAGCAGCTTTTGGGCAGACTTGAACACCGGGGAGCTGTTTTTT; CDR3aa: CASSFWADLNTGELFF; j_gene: TRBJ2-2; abundance: few; d_gene: -; v_gene: TRBV11-2
CDR3nt: TGTGCCAGCAAACGGGACAGTCAAGAGACCCAGTACTTC; CDR3aa: CASKRDSQETQYF; j_gene: TRBJ2-5; abundance: few; d_gene: TRBD1; v_gene: TRBV6-5
CDR3nt: TGCAGTGCCTCCCCAGTCAATGAGCAGTTCTTC; CDR3aa: CSASPVNEQFF; j_gene: TRBJ2-1; abundance: -; d_gene: -; v_gene: TRBV20-1
CDR3nt: TGTGCCAGCAGCGTAGGAATTAGCGCGACAGAGACCCAGTACTTC; CDR3aa: CASSVGISATETQYF; j_gene: TRBJ2-5; abundance: few; d_gene: -; v_gene: TRBV9
CDR3nt: TGTGCCAGCGGTAGCGCAGTCCTCTATGGCTACACCTTC; CDR3aa: CASGSAVLYGYTF; j_gene: TRBJ1-2; abundance: -; d_gene: -; v_gene: TRBV6-1
CDR3nt: TGTGCCAGCAGCTCCCCTCGTAAGGCGAGCACAGATACGCAGTATTTT; CDR3aa: CASSSPRKASTDTQYF; j_gene: TRBJ2-3; abundance: -; d_gene: -; v_gene: TRBV7-2
CDR3nt: TGTGCTAGTGGCCAAACAGGGGTCGAGACCCAGTACTTC; CDR3aa: CASGQTGVETQYF; j_gene: TRBJ2-5; abundance: few; d_gene: TRBD1; v_gene: TRBV12-5
CDR3nt: TGTGCCATCAGTGGTTTGGGGGAGGACTATGGCTACACCTTC; CDR3aa: CAISGLGEDYGYTF; j_gene: TRBJ1-2; abundance: few; d_gene: -; v_gene: TRBV10-3
CDR3nt: TGTGCCAGCAGCTTAGGGACCAGAGTCATGAACACTGAAGCTTTCTTT; CDR3aa: CASSLGTRVMNTEAFF; j_gene: TRBJ1-1; abundance: -; d_gene: -; v_gene: TRBV11-2
CDR3nt: TGTGCCAGCAGCTTGGGACTTGGCAATCAGCCCCAGCATTTT; CDR3aa: CASSLGLGNQPQHF; j_gene: TRBJ1-5; abundance: -; d_gene: -; v_gene: TRBV11-2
CDR3nt: TGTGCCAGCAGTTTGTCCAGCAGGCCCACCGGGGAGCTGTTTTTT; CDR3aa: CASSLSSRPTGELFF; j_gene: TRBJ2-2; abundance: once; d_gene: -; v_gene: TRBV27
CDR3nt: TGTGCCAGCAGCCAAGAGGTTTCGGGGACCGTCCGTTACACTGAAGCTTTCTTT; CDR3aa: CASSQEVSGTVRYTEAFF; j_gene: TRBJ1-1; abundance: -; d_gene: -; v_gene: TRBV4-2
CDR3nt: TGTGCCAGCAGTCCACCCACACCCCTTTCCTACAATGAGCAGTTCTTC; CDR3aa: CASSPPTPLSYNEQFF; j_gene: TRBJ2-1; abundance: few; d_gene: -; v_gene: TRBV28
CDR3nt: TGTGCCAGCAGCTTGGAGGGACAATCAGAAAAACTGTTTTTT; CDR3aa: CASSLEGQSEKLFF; j_gene: TRBJ1-4; abundance: -; d_gene: -; v_gene: TRBV5-4
CDR3nt: TGTGCCAGCAGCTCCGGACTAGCGGGAACAGATACGCAGTATTTT; CDR3aa: CASSSGLAGTDTQYF; j_gene: TRBJ2-3; abundance: -; d_gene: TRBD2; v_gene: TRBV7-3
CDR3nt: TGTGCCAGCAAGGACAGGGGGCTATCTGGAAACACCATATATTTT; CDR3aa: CASKDRGLSGNTIYF; j_gene: TRBJ1-3; abundance: -; d_gene: TRBD1; v_gene: TRBV6-1
CDR3nt: TGTGCCAGCAGCCCAATTCCGGGTTTTGAGACCCAGTACTTC; CDR3aa: CASSPIPGFETQYF; j_gene: TRBJ2-5; abundance: -; d_gene: -; v_gene: TRBV7-3
CDR3nt: TGTGCCAGCAGCCAACAGGGTTCCTACAATGAGCAGTTCTTC; CDR3aa: CASSQQGSYNEQFF; j_gene: TRBJ2-1; abundance: -; d_gene: -; v_gene: TRBV5-4
CDR3nt: TGTGCCAGCAGCTTCTTCGGGCGGGCGACGACTGGGGCCAACGTCCTGACTTTC; CDR3aa: CASSFFGRATTGANVLTF; j_gene: TRBJ2-6; abundance: -; d_gene: -; v_gene: TRBV7-8
CDR3nt: TGTGCCAGCAGCTCAAGGACCGGGCGGACCGCTGAAGCTTTCTTT; CDR3aa: CASSSRTGRTAEAFF; j_gene: TRBJ1-1; abundance: few; d_gene: -; v_gene: TRBV7-2
CDR3nt: TGTGCCAGCAGTTACTCTAGCGGGGGGAGGTACGAGCAGTACTTC; CDR3aa: CASSYSSGGRYEQYF; j_gene: TRBJ2-7; abundance: -; d_gene: TRBD2; v_gene: TRBV6-6
CDR3nt: TGCGCCAGCAGCTTTAGGAATGAGCAGTTCTTC; CDR3aa: CASSFRNEQFF; j_gene: TRBJ2-1; abundance: few; d_gene: -; v_gene: TRBV5-1
CDR3nt: TGTGCCAGCAGCCGAGGCAGGGCGGGCGGGGAGCTGTTTTTT; CDR3aa: CASSRGRAGGELFF; j_gene: TRBJ2-2; abundance: -; d_gene: -; v_gene: TRBV7-2